This TCR beta chain stems from a study of Graves' ophthalmopathy and Graves' hyperthyroidism (dated by TCRdb to between 2018 and 2020). About the study as a whole: Peripheral blood was collected at initial diagnosis, prior to any treatment. To tell Graves' ophthalmopathy apart from Graves' hyperthyroidism, and to predict which patients would progress to ophthalmopathy, the study relied on TCR beta repertoire signatures. In total, approximately 140 blood samples were TCR-sequenced: 43 ophthalmopathy, under 80 hyperthyroidism and 17 hyperthyroidism-to-ophthalmopathy patients. A discovery set of 100 patients (around 44 ophthalmopathy, 55 to 60 stable hyperthyroidism) was enrolled to explore V-J signatures distinguishing ophthalmopathy from hyperthyroidism. An independent validation cohort was composed of 18 hyperthyroidism patients and 17 patients who later progressed from hyperthyroidism to ophthalmopathy. T-cell repertoires of thyroid tissue and blood were compared in 5 or 6 hyperthyroidism patients. Once sampling was done, hyperthyroidism patients were given methimazole at a starting dose of 30 mg daily, while ophthalmopathy patients were given high-dose intravenous methylprednisolone.

For repertoire sequencing, TCR beta CDR3 regions were amplified from RNA transcripts. The first round was an RT-PCR using HTBI primers with the Qiagen OneStep RT-PCR kit, and this first round was followed by a second-round multiplex PCR, then size selection and purification. The libraries underwent paired-end sequencing with 100 bp reads on an Illumina HiSeq2000. In the original analysis: SOAPnuke was used for read processing, and reads with adapters, uncalled bases, a mean Phred below 15, or no exact constant-primer or identifier match were discarded. COPE v1.2.5 was used to merge high-quality paired reads. Each unique nucleotide sequence was defined as a clonotype, and clonotypes were aligned to IMGT TRB V, D and J references with MiTCR v1.1. Only V-J combinations with frequency above 0.0001 were analysed, covering approximately 99% of repertoires. For each V-J combination, a TCR clonal expansion and chaos score was defined as the ratio of F50 clonal expansion to chaos observed in the TCRdist matrix. Welch's t-statistics and random forest were used to reduce features to about 14 V-J combinations, which were fed into a naive Bayes classifier. The Morisita-Horn index was used to measure how similar the thyroid and blood repertoires were. TCRdb reprocessing: public reads trimmed at Q25 with fastp, clones called with MiXCR, in-frame beta chains kept. Each CDR3 protein appears once, grouped with its most common genes and DNA. The V and J calls and clone size come from TCRdb's table, not from the authors' own analysis. The sample yields 660,000 or so distinct CDR3 sequences; over 40% were counted once. Over 2.5% of the sample goes to the ten largest clones.

This clonotype came up many times. The target of this receptor is not known. Within one base of it there is no much larger clone, and no base qualities were kept. Findings and caveats that apply to the study as a whole: In validation, the model predicted ophthalmopathy progression with about 70% sensitivity and less than 80% specificity; some 13 predicted patients were CT-confirmed with GO in a median of approximately six months. Most of the expanded thyroid clonotypes with a frequency above 0.001 were also detected in blood, and it was suggested that the thyroid immune response may be reflected by blood repertoires. Ophthalmopathy was separated from stable hyperthyroidism by the 13-signature model with roughly 88% sensitivity and around 81% specificity in cross-validation and with 80%/75% in the test set. No statistical method was used to set the sample size in advance, and the investigators knew which group each participant was assigned to.

Based on the germline V gene, the CDR1 and CDR2 sequences are SGHTA and FQGTGA. The CDR3 runs 16 amino acids, cysteine and phenylalanine included. Of all the DNA, just the CDR3 is kept, 48 bases in frame from base 1. Relative to germline, V is 1 base shorter and J is 3 bases shorter, with 12 bases between their ends. Ophthalmopathy patients had moderately to severely active disease, Clinical Activity Score of at least 3, NOSPECS grade of at least 4, and disease duration under 3 months. Patients were excluded if they had other autoimmune diseases, uncontrolled infections, pregnancy or lactation. Diagnosis relied on clinical symptoms, serum thyroxine, TRAb, thyroid ultrasound and orbital computed tomography. PBMCs were isolated from approximately 10 ml of fresh peripheral blood by Ficoll-Paque density gradient centrifugation. Total RNA was extracted with Trizol reagent and quality-checked on an Agilent 2100 Bioanalyzer.

Sequenced material: peripheral blood. This chain joins TRBV7-3 to TRBJ2-2; the D gene is perhaps TRBD1, on 6 matching bases. This receptor was identified in an adult man with Graves' ophthalmopathy. The DNA is as follows: TGTGCCAGCAGCTTAATGGGTGGGGGCGACACCGGGGAGCTGTTTTTT. It codes for CASSLMGGGDTGELFF. Extended through the reference TRBV7-3 and TRBJ2-2 proteins, this CDR3 yields the full variable domain: GAGVSQTPSNKVTEKGKYVELRCDPISGHTALYWYRQSLGQGPEFLIYFQGTGAADDSGLPNDRFFAVRPEGSVSTLKIQRTERGDSAVYLCASSLMGGGDTGELFFGEGSRLTVL.